This TCR beta chain was sequenced for a study of blood T cell repertoires in COVID-19. Study in general: There were acute and convalescent COVID-19 samples, and they came from the United States, Italy and Spain.

V was shortened by 4 bases and J by 2 bases, with 11 bases between the two germline ends. CDR3 length equals 14 residues. Germline V CDR1 and CDR2: LGHNA, YSLEER. In the authors' workflow: The assay estimated nucleated cells by amplifying reference gene primers. Repertoires were generated with immunoSEQ multiplex PCR, while TCRdb's copy carries only in-frame clones and drops some. For V, J and clone size, that table is used; D and trimming come from the DNA. The data hold around 92,000 clones, with roughly 86% observed a single time. In this sample, this clone turned up once. V is TRBV4-3 and J is TRBJ2-5; D uncertain. Sequencing was carried out using peripheral blood. The source is a human donor in a cohort sampled during active COVID-19. The CDR3 reads CASSPRRFQETQYF. DNA for the CDR3: TGCGCCAGCAGCCCACGCAGATTTCAAGAGACCCAGTACTTC.